This T cell receptor beta chain is from a study of response to subunit inactivated influenza vaccine. One entry per CDR3 protein results from TCRdb running MiXCR on the RT-PCR reads. The sample records about 830,000 distinct CDR3 sequences, 15% to 20% being singletons. General study findings and limits: Few new T cells, the authors suggested, are recruited by each seasonal influenza vaccination.

As regards this clonotype: Antigen specificity is unknown.

The junction had 4 bases not matched to a gene; V was cut back by 3 bases and J by 3 bases. Germline V lookup: CDR1 MNHEY, CDR2 SVGEGT. The CDR3 totals 14 residues. The sample in question was PBMCs from blood, obtained more than 4 days after vaccination. The receptor was isolated from a man aged 50-60 years who received an inactivated influenza vaccine. The chain uses TRBV6-2 or TRBV6-3 and TRBJ2-7, with 8 bases fitting TRBD1. The CDR3 DNA reads TGTGCCAGCAGTTATAGACAGGGGAACTACGAGCAGTACTTC. Its translation is CASSYRQGNYEQYF.